This T cell receptor (beta chain) comes out of a study of blood T cell repertoires in COVID-19. The wider study: PBMCs, B-cell-depleted T cells, or T cells provided the cDNA or gDNA that made up the material.

This CDR3 has 17 amino acids. Germline loops: CDR1 SGHAT, CDR2 FQDESV (reference sequence). With V trimmed by 0 bases and J by 0 bases, 4 bases remained unmatched. Using immunoSEQ multiplex PCR, the repertoire was profiled, and TCRdb retains in-frame clones only, with some absent. The sample holds roughly 62,000 clones, around 84% seen once. The clonotype comes from a human donor with active COVID-19. The donor label of this sample is uncertain. Input material: peripheral blood. This chain links TRBV11-1 with TRBJ2-4, with 8 bases that match TRBD1. This chain's CDR3 is CASSLARDRGAKNIQYF. The CDR3 nucleotides are TGTGCCAGCAGCTTAGCGAGAGACAGGGGAGCCAAAAACATTCAGTACTTC.